A single sample gave rise to the 31 T cell receptor beta chains below, sequenced in a study of cytomegalovirus exposure and HLA in healthy donors. It was with 60 Vbeta and 13 Jbeta primers that the PCR ran. Sequenced by immunoSEQ multiplex PCR; TCRdb stores in-frame clones only, minus some. The repertoire holds fewer than 200,000 clones, with roughly 80% as singletons. The sequenced sample was PBMCs. All receptors derive from a human donor in good health.

The CDR3 protein is CASSPLAGTLSGELFF. Written as DNA, the CDR3 is TGTGCCAGCAGTCCCCTAGCGGGGACTCTGAGCGGGGAGCTGTTTTTT. V is TRBV2 and J is TRBJ2-2; 9 nucleotides agree with TRBD2. The CDR3 has 16 residues. From germline, CDR1 is SNHLY and CDR2 FYNNEI. V lost 5 bases and J lost 7; bases outside the gene matches: 11.

This rearrangement joins TRBV5-4 to TRBJ2-1; D gene unclear. This CDR3 contains 13 residues. V was shortened by 3 bases and J by 8 bases, with 12 bases between the two germline ends. Germline V gene data show CDR1 as SGHNT and CDR2 as YYREEE (reference sequence). For the CDR3, the DNA is TGTGCCAGCAGCTCAAACTCGAACTATGAGCAGTTCTTC. Translated, it gives CASSSNSNYEQFF.

This clone showed up just a few times. J is TRBJ1-1 and V is TRBV5-4; the D is unclear. V was clipped by 3 bases and J by 0 bases, with 12 bases between them. Germline lookup yields CDR1 SGHNT and CDR2 YYREEE (reference sequence). The CDR3 totals 15 residues. In DNA, the CDR3 is TGTGCCAGCAGCTCCACGGTTATAATGAACACTGAAGCTTTCTTT. Its translation is CASSSTVIMNTEAFF.

This clone has a single count. CDR3 nucleotide sequence: TGTGCCAGTAGTGACAGGGGGGAGACCCAGTACTTC. Residues: CASSDRGETQYF. The chain employs TRBV19 and TRBJ2-5; 9 nucleotides match TRBD1. Germline V lookup: CDR1 LNHDA, CDR2 SQIVND (reference sequence). This CDR3 is 12 amino acids long. V trimming: 5 bases; J trimming: 5 bases; junction bases outside the gene matches: 0. Complete variable domain (other parts from reference TRBV19 and TRBJ2-5): DGGITQSPKYLFRKEGQNVTLSCEQNLNHDAMYWYRQDPGQGLRLIYYSQIVNDFQKGDIAEGYSVSREKKESFPLTVTSAQKNPTAFYLCASSDRGETQYFGPGTRLLVL.

The chain recombines TRBV6-5 with TRBJ2-7; the match to TRBD2 covers 8 bases. This CDR3 has 13 amino acids. V lost 8 bases to trimming and J lost 3 bases; unmatched junction nucleotides: 6. Germline loops: CDR1 MNHEY, CDR2 SVGAGI. The CDR3 protein is CASGTSGGYEQYF. CDR3 DNA sequence: TGTGCCAGCGGTACGAGCGGGGGCTACGAGCAGTACTTC.

CDR3 in amino acids: CASSEAGVDTEAFF. In DNA form, the CDR3 reads TGCGCCAGCAGTGAGGCAGGGGTGGACACTGAAGCTTTCTTT. The chain couples TRBV10-1 to TRBJ1-1, with TRBD1 as a possible D gene (6 bases). Germline CDR1 WNHNN, CDR2 SYGVQD (reference sequence). Trimming pared 2 bases from V and 3 bases from J, leaving 10 bases between. The CDR3 is 14 residues long.

The genes are TRBV6-5 and TRBJ1-6, with D unclear. The germline V and J ends were trimmed by 8 bases and 8 bases, with 13 bases remaining between them. There are 13 residues in the CDR3. Per germline, CDR1 MNHEY and CDR2 SVGAGI. CDR3 nucleotides: TGTGCCAGCGGGAGGGTGAGTGATTCACCCCTCCACTTT. It is translated as CASGRVSDSPLHF.

This chain links TRBV19 with TRBJ2-1; 9 bases align to TRBD1. Trimming removed 3 bases from V and 3 bases from J; junction bases left unmatched: 3. Germline loops: CDR1 LNHDA, CDR2 SQIVND (reference sequence). The CDR3 spans 15 residues. CDR3 coding DNA: TGTGCCAGTAGTATCCAGGGACAGGGCTACAATGAGCAGTTCTTC. It is translated as CASSIQGQGYNEQFF.

The rearrangement links TRBV9 to TRBJ2-1; 8 nucleotides align to TRBD2. With 3 bases clipped from V and 7 bases from J, the junction kept 6 bases outside the gene matches. The germline gives CDR1 SGDLS, CDR2 YYNGEE. This CDR3 is built from 14 residues. CDR3 bases: TGTGCCAGCAGCGGAGGACTAGCCCGGAATGAGCAGTTCTTC. This translates into CASSGGLARNEQFF.

The genes are TRBV2 and TRBJ1-2, with D possibly matching TRBD1 (6 bases). Trimming cost V 6 bases and J 3 bases, with 14 bases left between them. The CDR3 has 14 residues. Germline-derived CDR1 and CDR2 are SNHLY and FYNNEI. The CDR3 protein is CASRTGTLDYGYTF. The CDR3, as DNA: TGTGCCAGCAGAACAGGGACCCTCGACTATGGCTACACCTTC.

The rearrangement links TRBV25-1 to TRBJ2-3; weak D call: TRBD1 (6 bases). The CDR3 has 15 residues. Germline CDR1 and CDR2: MGHDK and SYGVNS. The ends were cut back, 7 bases at V and 0 bases at J, with 14 bases in the middle. The CDR3 sequence is CASTEQGYSTDTQYF. DNA of the CDR3: TGTGCCAGCACCGAGCAGGGGTATAGCACAGATACGCAGTATTTT.

The gene calls are TRBV10-3 and TRBJ1-2, with 12 bases that match TRBD1. V lost 6 bases to trimming and J lost 2 bases; unmatched junction nucleotides: 1. In germline, CDR1 is ENHRY, CDR2 SYGVKD. CDR3 length: 14 amino acids. CDR3 sequence (DNA): TGTGCCATCAGGGGGACAGGGGGCAACTATGGCTACACCTTC. This encodes CAIRGTGGNYGYTF.

V and J are TRBV7-9 and TRBJ2-3; the match to TRBD2 covers 10 bases. The CDR3 loop spans 15 amino acids. Trimming at V came to 5 bases and at J to 2 bases, leaving 4 bases not matched to a gene. Germline V gene data show CDR1 as SEHNR and CDR2 as FQNEAQ (reference sequence). CDR3 DNA: TGTGCCAGCAGCACTCTAGCGGGGGACACAGATACGCAGTATTTT. Protein sequence: CASSTLAGDTDTQYF.

This rearrangement joins TRBV7-9 to TRBJ2-2, with TRBD1 identical over 11 bases. Germline V lookup: CDR1 SEHNR, CDR2 FQNEAQ (reference sequence). The length of the CDR3 is 18 residues. The trim removed 5 bases at V and 3 bases at J, leaving 11 bases unmatched. The CDR3 region is CASSIGQGAVHDTGELFF. CDR3 coding DNA: TGTGCCAGCAGCATTGGACAGGGGGCGGTACATGACACCGGGGAGCTGTTTTTT.

The rearrangement links TRBV6-6 to TRBJ2-2; D may be TRBD2 (6 bases). The CDR3 is 15 amino acids. Trimming left V 2 bases short and J 1 base short, with 8 bases between. The germline CDR1 and CDR2 sequences are MNHNY and SVGAGI (reference sequence). The CDR3 loop is CASSYEGGNTGELFF. CDR3 in DNA: TGTGCCAGCAGTTACGAGGGAGGGAACACCGGGGAGCTGTTTTTT.

The V gene is TRBV5-1, the J gene TRBJ2-2, with unresolved D. CDR1 SGHRS and CDR2 YFSETQ come from the germline V gene. V was pared by 6 bases and J by 0 bases, with 3 bases between. The CDR3 contains 12 residues. This chain's CDR3 is CASTANTGELFF. The CDR3 DNA reads as TGCGCCAGCACTGCGAACACCGGGGAGCTGTTTTTT. The full variable domain, its missing parts supplied by reference TRBV5-1 and TRBJ2-2, is KAGVTQTPRYLIKTRGQQVTLSCSPISGHRSVSWYQQTPGQGLQFLFEYFSETQRNKGNFPGRFSGRQFSNSRSEMNVSTLELGDSALYLCASTANTGELFFGEGSRLTVL.

The V gene is TRBV4-1, the J gene TRBJ2-5; tentatively, D is TRBD1 (5 bases). The CDR3 is 15 amino acids. Trimming took off 0 bases at V and 5 bases at J, with 13 bases between the two ends. Germline V gene data show CDR1 as MGHRA and CDR2 as YSYEKL. The CDR3 region is CASSQEGRGPETQYF. CDR3 nucleotide sequence: TGCGCCAGCAGCCAAGAGGGGCGCGGCCCGGAGACCCAGTACTTC.

The chain joins TRBV19 to TRBJ2-1; D gene unclear. Trimming took off 8 bases at V and 11 bases at J, with 7 bases between the two ends. CDR3 length equals 9 residues. Germline CDR1 LNHDA, CDR2 SQIVND (reference sequence). The CDR3: CASHDKQFF. The CDR3 bases are TGTGCCAGTCACGACAAGCAGTTCTTC.

V and J are TRBV6-5 and TRBJ2-1, with D possibly matching TRBD2 (6 bases). The V and J ends lost 7 bases and 7 bases respectively, with 17 bases between them. This CDR3 contains 14 residues. Germline V CDR1 and CDR2: MNHEY, SVGAGI. The CDR3 reads CASTSPGLHNEQFF. For the CDR3, the DNA is TGTGCCAGCACCTCGCCGGGACTTCATAATGAGCAGTTCTTC.

The chain links TRBV4-2 to TRBJ1-2; 8 bases match TRBD1. The germline V gene encodes CDR1 LGHNA and CDR2 YNFKEQ. V lost 2 bases, J lost 2 bases, and 7 bases stayed unmatched. This CDR3 has 16 residues. CDR3 DNA sequence: TGTGCCAGCAGCCAACAATCCGGGACAGGAAACTATGGCTACACCTTC. It yields the protein CASSQQSGTGNYGYTF.

This chain joins TRBV4-1 and TRBJ1-4; D is possibly TRBD1 (6 bases). This CDR3 is 15 amino acids long. V was clipped by 5 bases and J by 6 bases, with 16 bases between them. In germline, CDR1 is MGHRA, CDR2 YSYEKL. The chain's CDR3 is CASSKTGLGDEKLFF. In nucleotides, the CDR3 is TGCGCCAGCAGCAAAACAGGGTTGGGGGATGAAAAACTGTTTTTT.

The J gene is TRBJ1-5, the V gene TRBV6-6, with D uncertain. The CDR3 covers 16 residues. Trimming took off 4 bases at V and 4 bases at J, with 17 bases between the two ends. Germline V gene sequence: CDR1 MNHNY, CDR2 SVGAGI (reference sequence). The CDR3 loop reads CASSSSISAGNQPQHF. CDR3 in DNA: TGTGCCAGCAGTTCCTCGATTTCAGCGGGAAATCAGCCCCAGCATTTT.

This chain links TRBV7-9 with TRBJ1-3; no clear D. The CDR3 runs to 14 residues. Germline V lookup: CDR1 SEHNR, CDR2 FQNEAQ (reference sequence). Deletions cut 3 bases from V and 2 bases from J, with 8 bases between. The CDR3 DNA is TGTGCCAGCAGCTTGGGCGATCCTGGAAACACCATATATTTT. Protein product: CASSLGDPGNTIYF. Complete variable domain (other parts from reference TRBV7-9 and TRBJ1-3): DTGVSQNPRHKITKRGQNVTFRCDPISEHNRLYWYRQTLGQGPEFLTYFQNEAQLEKSRLLSDRFSAERPKGSFSTLEIQRTEQGDSAMYLCASSLGDPGNTIYFGEGSWLTVV.

The genes are TRBV7-2 and TRBJ1-2; D is undetermined. Looked up from germline, CDR1 is SGHTA and CDR2 is FQGNSA. The CDR3 contains 11 residues. V lost 3 bases and J 7 bases, leaving 6 bases between the germline ends. CDR3 loop: CASSFTGGYTF. The DNA for the CDR3 is TGTGCCAGCAGCTTTACCGGTGGCTACACCTTC.

The J gene is TRBJ1-2, the V gene TRBV11-2, with 11 bases that match TRBD1. The CDR3 totals 17 residues. J was trimmed by 1 base and V by 2 bases; bases with no gene match: 6. The germline gives CDR1 SGHAT, CDR2 FQNNGV. Here the CDR3 reads CASSLTDRGPYNYGYTF. The DNA for the CDR3 is TGTGCCAGCAGCTTAACGGACAGGGGGCCGTATAACTATGGCTACACCTTC.

The J gene is TRBJ1-5, the V gene TRBV6-1, with TRBD1 identical over 7 bases. The CDR3 sequence is 16 residues long. Germline CDR1 and CDR2: MNHNS and SASEGT. J gave up 2 bases and V 2 bases, and 6 bases lay outside the gene matches. CDR3 sequence reads: CASSETWDSRNQPQHF. The CDR3 bases are TGTGCCAGCAGTGAAACTTGGGACAGTCGCAATCAGCCCCAGCATTTT.

The chain has TRBV29-1 and TRBJ1-4, with 7 bases that match TRBD1. CDR3 length equals 14 residues. V dropped 4 bases and J dropped 4; count of bases not matched to a gene: 6. Germline CDR1 is SQVTM and CDR2 is ANQGSEA. As DNA, the CDR3 is TGCAGCGTTGGACCCGGGACAGTTAATGAAAAACTGTTTTTT. Protein product: CSVGPGTVNEKLFF. The complete variable domain, with remaining parts taken from reference TRBV29-1 and TRBJ1-4, reads SAVISQKPSRDICQRGTSLTIQCQVDSQVTMMFWYRQQPGQSLTLIATANQGSEATYESGFVIDKFPISRPNLTFSTLTVSNMSPEDSSIYLCSVGPGTVNEKLFFGSGTQLSVL.

This chain uses TRBV7-8 with TRBJ1-4; no firm D call. CDR1 and CDR2 from the germline V gene are SGHVS and FQNEAQ. Trimming took off 1 base at V and 1 base at J, with 10 bases between the two ends. The CDR3 covers 16 residues. CDR3 nucleotide sequence: TGTGCCAGCAGCTTAGAAAGAGGAATAACTAATGAAAAACTGTTTTTT. Translated: CASSLERGITNEKLFF.

This clone was observed once. The chain has TRBV4-3 and TRBJ1-2, with TRBD1 matching 8 bases. With V trimmed by 3 bases and J by 4 bases, 19 bases remained unmatched. CDR3 length: 19 residues. Germline values: CDR1 LGHNA, CDR2 YSLEER. CDR3 DNA sequence: TGCGCCAGCAGCCAGCGCGCGGGGACAGGCTTACGTCCCGGCTATGGCTACACCTTC. Translating gives CASSQRAGTGLRPGYGYTF.

This chain joins TRBV30 and TRBJ1-5; D unclear. This CDR3 has 16 residues. Trimming removed 4 bases at V and 0 bases at J, with 16 bases between. Germline V gene lookup returns CDR1 GTSNPN and CDR2 SVGIG (reference sequence). CDR3 nucleotide sequence: TGTGCCTGGATCTCTTCTGACACCTATAGCAATCAGCCCCAGCATTTT. Amino acid sequence: CAWISSDTYSNQPQHF.

The V call is TRBV11-2, the J call TRBJ2-7, with a possible D match to TRBD2 (7 bases). CDR3 length: 13 residues. CDR1 SGHAT and CDR2 FQNNGV come from the germline V gene. The ends were cut back, 8 bases at V and 4 bases at J, with 15 bases in the middle. CDR3 sequence (DNA): TGTGCCAGCTCTGCGGGGGCGGTTTACGAGCAGTACTTC. Translation gives CASSAGAVYEQYF.